A selection of T cell receptor beta chains follows, all from one sample in a study of T cells in localized non-small cell lung cancer. Generated by immunoSEQ multiplex PCR, the TCRdb table keeps only in-frame clones and is missing some. The table shows several hundred clones, with less than 35% occurring only once. The source was normal lung tissue next to the tumor, collected before any cancer treatment. The receptor source for this set is a man aged 40-75 years with stage I lung adenocarcinoma. CDR3s include the opening cysteine and the closing phenylalanine or tryptophan. The D gene is left open where the match is weak. Only part of the rows carry a size: once, few, many, or a class if the clone is expanded.

abundance: hyperexpanded
j_gene: TRBJ2-3
v_gene: TRBV11-3
d_gene: -
CDR3nt: TGTGCCAGCAACTGGGCAGGGGGCACAGATACGCAGTATTTT
CDR3aa: CASNWAGGTDTQYF

abundance: -
j_gene: TRBJ2-7
v_gene: TRBV6-8
d_gene: -
CDR3nt: TGTGCCAGCAGTCAACAGGGCTACGAGCAGTACTTC
CDR3aa: CASSQQGYEQYF

abundance: -
j_gene: TRBJ1-1
v_gene: TRBV9
d_gene: -
CDR3nt: TGTGCCAGCAGCCCCGGATTCGAGTCTGAAGCTTTCTTT
CDR3aa: CASSPGFESEAFF

abundance: -
j_gene: TRBJ1-4
v_gene: TRBV30
d_gene: TRBD1
CDR3nt: TGTGCCTGGATGACAGGGGATTTGGAAAAACTGTTTTTT
CDR3aa: CAWMTGDLEKLFF

abundance: few
j_gene: TRBJ2-3
v_gene: TRBV9
d_gene: TRBD1
CDR3nt: TGTGCCAGCAGCGTAGATACAGGGGGCGGGATAGATACGCAGTATTTT
CDR3aa: CASSVDTGGGIDTQYF

abundance: -
j_gene: TRBJ2-3
v_gene: TRBV29-1
d_gene: -
CDR3nt: TGCAGCGTTCCCCAGGCGGGGACAGCAGATACGCAGTATTTT
CDR3aa: CSVPQAGTADTQYF

abundance: medium-sized
j_gene: TRBJ2-7
v_gene: TRBV11-3
d_gene: -
CDR3nt: TGTGCCAGCAGCCTCAACGGCGGGGGCGCCGAGCAGTACTTC
CDR3aa: CASSLNGGGAEQYF

abundance: -
j_gene: TRBJ2-5
v_gene: TRBV19
d_gene: TRBD1
CDR3nt: TGTGCCAGTAGTACCACTCGACAGGGGGCTGGGGAGACCCAGTACTTC
CDR3aa: CASSTTRQGAGETQYF

abundance: few
j_gene: TRBJ2-3
v_gene: TRBV28
d_gene: TRBD2
CDR3nt: TGTGCCAGCCGCGGGACTAGCGGAGATGGAGATACGCAGTATTTT
CDR3aa: CASRGTSGDGDTQYF

abundance: few
j_gene: TRBJ2-5
v_gene: TRBV11-3
d_gene: -
CDR3nt: TGTGCCAGCAGCCTGGGCAGCATCCAAGAGACCCAGTACTTC
CDR3aa: CASSLGSIQETQYF

abundance: -
j_gene: TRBJ1-3
v_gene: TRBV28
d_gene: TRBD1
CDR3nt: TGTGCCAGCAGTATGGAGGGGGCAGGAAACACCATATATTTT
CDR3aa: CASSMEGAGNTIYF

abundance: few
j_gene: TRBJ2-2
v_gene: TRBV9
d_gene: -
CDR3nt: TGTGCCAGCAGTCGCCTGGGGCGCGAGCTGTTTTTT
CDR3aa: CASSRLGRELFF

abundance: large
j_gene: TRBJ2-3
v_gene: TRBV28
d_gene: -
CDR3nt: TGTGCCAGCAGTCCATCGGGAGAAGCAGATACGCAGTATTTT
CDR3aa: CASSPSGEADTQYF

abundance: -
j_gene: TRBJ1-2
v_gene: TRBV28
d_gene: TRBD1
CDR3nt: TGTGCCAGCATCTCGGGACAGGCAGGCTATGGCTACACCTTC
CDR3aa: CASISGQAGYGYTF

abundance: -
j_gene: TRBJ1-1
v_gene: TRBV9
d_gene: TRBD1
CDR3nt: TGTGCCAGCAGCGTCGGGACAGGACAGAACACTGAAGCTTTCTTT
CDR3aa: CASSVGTGQNTEAFF

abundance: -
j_gene: TRBJ1-3
v_gene: TRBV19
d_gene: TRBD1
CDR3nt: TGTGCCAGTAGCGACAGGGGTCTTCAAGGAAACACCATATATTTT
CDR3aa: CASSDRGLQGNTIYF

abundance: few
j_gene: TRBJ2-2
v_gene: TRBV9
d_gene: TRBD2
CDR3nt: TGTGCCAGCAGTCGACTAGCGGTCGCGAACACCGGGGAGCTGTTTTTT
CDR3aa: CASSRLAVANTGELFF

abundance: -
j_gene: TRBJ1-2
v_gene: TRBV10-3
d_gene: -
CDR3nt: TGTGCCATCAGTGAGTCTCTGAGACAGGCCGATGGCTACACCTTC
CDR3aa: CAISESLRQADGYTF

abundance: large
j_gene: TRBJ1-1
v_gene: TRBV11-3
d_gene: -
CDR3nt: TGTGCCAGCAGCTTGTACCAGGGGTCGAAAACTGAAGCTTTCTTT
CDR3aa: CASSLYQGSKTEAFF

abundance: -
j_gene: TRBJ1-1
v_gene: TRBV6-8
d_gene: TRBD1
CDR3nt: TGTGCCAGCAGTTCTCACGGATGGACAGGGAAAAACGAAGCTTTCTTT
CDR3aa: CASSSHGWTGKNEAFF

abundance: -
j_gene: TRBJ2-1
v_gene: TRBV19
d_gene: TRBD2
CDR3nt: TGTGCCAGCGAACGGACTAGCTACCACAATGAGCAGTTCTTC
CDR3aa: CASERTSYHNEQFF

abundance: -
j_gene: TRBJ2-5
v_gene: TRBV29-1
d_gene: -
CDR3nt: TGCAGCGTTGAAAGGCCTTCCCAAGAGACCCAGTACTTC
CDR3aa: CSVERPSQETQYF

abundance: -
j_gene: TRBJ1-1
v_gene: TRBV19
d_gene: -
CDR3nt: TGTGCCAGTAGGATCCAGGGTGGCACTGAAGCTTTCTTT
CDR3aa: CASRIQGGTEAFF

abundance: -
j_gene: TRBJ1-6
v_gene: TRBV6-8
d_gene: -
CDR3nt: TGTGCCAGCAGTTACGTGGCAGGAGATTCACCCCTCCACTTT
CDR3aa: CASSYVAGDSPLHF

abundance: few
j_gene: TRBJ1-4
v_gene: TRBV9
d_gene: TRBD1
CDR3nt: TGTGCCAGCAGCGTAGAAGTACAGGGGACTGAAAAACTGTTTTTT
CDR3aa: CASSVEVQGTEKLFF

abundance: -
j_gene: TRBJ2-3
v_gene: TRBV15
d_gene: TRBD2
CDR3nt: TGTGCCACCAGCAGAGATAGGACTAGCACTAGCACAGATACGCAGTATTTT
CDR3aa: CATSRDRTSTSTDTQYF

abundance: once
j_gene: TRBJ2-7
v_gene: TRBV15
d_gene: TRBD1
CDR3nt: TGTGCCACCAGCAGGGGACAGGGCGGGTACTACGAGCAGTACTTC
CDR3aa: CATSRGQGGYYEQYF

abundance: few
j_gene: TRBJ1-6
v_gene: TRBV11-3
d_gene: TRBD1
CDR3nt: TGTGCCAGCAGCCAGGCAAACAGGGGCTCCTATAATTCACCCCTCCACTTT
CDR3aa: CASSQANRGSYNSPLHF

abundance: large
j_gene: TRBJ2-4
v_gene: TRBV11-3
d_gene: TRBD1
CDR3nt: TGTGCCAGCAGCCAAACGACAGGGAACAACATTCAGTACTTC
CDR3aa: CASSQTTGNNIQYF